This TCR beta chain was recovered during a study of shared clonotypes between healthy human individuals. Sequencing used immunoSEQ multiplex PCR; TCRdb keeps in-frame clones, though not all of them. This table has 2 million to 2.5 million clones, approximately 95% appearing once. CDR3 size: 14 residues. V lost 1 base and J lost 7, with 14 bases in between. Per the germline V gene, CDR1 is MGHRA and CDR2 is YSYEKL. In its sample, this clone was seen once. Sequenced input: naive CD4+ T cells from PBMCs. Subset specified: CD45RA+ positively selected. This chain connects TRBV4-1 to TRBJ2-7; D unclear. The receptor was isolated from a man aged 18-30 years in good health. Some clones in this sample may be carry-over from other donors' samples. CDR3 in DNA: TGCGCCAGCAGCCAAGTCCAAGGATTTGAGGAGCAGTACTTC. Translating gives CASSQVQGFEEQYF.